This T cell receptor beta chain was sequenced in a study of CD8 T cells in Susac syndrome. This clonotype was recorded only once. The CDR3 has 18 residues. The germline CDR1 and CDR2 sequences are LGHDT and YNNKEL (reference sequence). Trimming cost V 3 bases and J 3 bases, with 22 bases left between them. Reverse transcription of about 0.5 to 1 ug RNA was performed with random hexamers. Each CDR3 protein gets one entry after TCRdb re-called the immunoSEQ multiplex PCR reads with MiXCR. The sample shows over 300,000 distinct CDR3 sequences, about 92% of them seen only once. The TCR sequence derives from a human donor with multiple sclerosis. The chain carries TRBV3-1 and TRBJ2-3; D perhaps matches TRBD2 (6 bases). The sequencing sample was made of CD4+ T cells from PBMCs. CDR3 DNA sequence: TGTGCCAGCAGCCAGGCCTCCAAGTGGGCCCGGGGGACAGATACGCAGTATTTT. This gives the protein CASSQASKWARGTDTQYF.